This entry features one T cell receptor (beta chain) sequence. The CDR3 extends over 17 amino acids. The J segment lost 3 bases and the V segment lost 1 base, leaving 9 bases of the junction unmatched. The germline gives CDR1 MNHNS, CDR2 SASEGT. The assay was immunoSEQ multiplex PCR, and TCRdb's table has in-frame clones only and misses some. The repertoire holds hundreds of thousands of clones, with more than 70% as singletons. This sample was included in a study of blood T cell repertoires in COVID-19. This clonotype originated in a woman aged 45 to 65 with COVID-19, enrolled during active disease. V is TRBV6-1 and J is TRBJ2-3; TRBD2 aligns across 8 bases. Sequenced input: peripheral blood. The DNA for the CDR3 is TGTGCCAGCAGTGAAGTACTAACCCCTAGCGGGACAGATACGCAGTATTTT. It yields the protein CASSEVLTPSGTDTQYF.